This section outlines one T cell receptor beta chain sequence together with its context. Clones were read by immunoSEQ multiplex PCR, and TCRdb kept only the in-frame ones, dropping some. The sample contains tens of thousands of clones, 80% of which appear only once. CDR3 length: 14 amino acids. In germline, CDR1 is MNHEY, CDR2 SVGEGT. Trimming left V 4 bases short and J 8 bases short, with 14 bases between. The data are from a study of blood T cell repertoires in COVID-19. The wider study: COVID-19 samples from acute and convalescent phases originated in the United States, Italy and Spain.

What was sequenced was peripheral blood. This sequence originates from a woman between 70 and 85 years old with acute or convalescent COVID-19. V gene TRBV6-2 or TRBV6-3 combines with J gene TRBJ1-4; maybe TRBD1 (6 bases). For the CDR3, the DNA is TGTGCCAGCAGTTTTGGGGGGGCAGGAGAAAAACTGTTTTTT. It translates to CASSFGGAGEKLFF.